The rows below give T cell receptor beta chains drawn from one sample of a study of glioma-infiltrating T cells after dendritic cell vaccination. Profiling relied on immunoSEQ multiplex PCR, and the TCRdb table lists in-frame clones only, not all of them. The data show fewer than 45,000 clones, with approximately 80% seen just once and approximately 8.4% held by the top ten. The sample in question was blood, obtained before dendritic cell vaccination. These receptors were collected from a human donor with glioblastoma. Each CDR3 is given with its conserved first and last residue. The D gene is left open where the match is weak. Not all rows give a size; the values are once, few, many and, for expanded clones, a class.

D	V	J	size	CDR3	DNA
TRBD2	TRBV11-2	TRBJ2-5	.	CASRLAGGQETQYF	TGTGCCAGTCGCCTAGCGGGGGGCCAAGAGACCCAGTACTTC
.	TRBV14	TRBJ2-7	.	CASSLSPVYEQYF	TGTGCCAGCAGCCTAAGCCCGGTCTACGAGCAGTACTTC
.	TRBV25-1	TRBJ1-2	.	CASSDPSRRGYTF	TGTGCCAGCAGTGATCCCAGCCGGAGAGGCTACACCTTC
TRBD1	TRBV5-4	TRBJ2-1	.	CASSQEQGTVEQFF	TGCGCCAGCAGCCAAGAACAGGGGACGGTCGAGCAGTTCTTC
.	TRBV19	TRBJ2-7	.	CASSIGRGYEQYF	TGTGCCAGTAGTATCGGACGGGGTTACGAGCAGTACTTC
TRBD1	TRBV9	TRBJ2-2	.	CASSVWTGNTGELFF	TGTGCCAGCAGCGTATGGACAGGGAACACCGGGGAGCTGTTTTTT
.	TRBV4-3	TRBJ2-3	.	CASSQDSYTDTQYF	TGCGCCAGCAGCCAAGATAGCTACACAGATACGCAGTATTTT
.	TRBV2	TRBJ2-1	.	CASSEGVGVYNEQFF	TGTGCCAGCAGTGAAGGGGTGGGAGTCTACAATGAGCAGTTCTTC
.	TRBV6-5	TRBJ1-3	.	CASSYGTTGNTIYF	TGTGCCAGCAGTTACGGGACAACTGGAAACACCATATATTTT
.	TRBV5-6	TRBJ2-7	.	CASSLDSIYEQYF	TGTGCCAGCAGCTTGGACAGTATCTACGAGCAGTACTTC
TRBD2	TRBV10-3	TRBJ2-1	.	CAISESSGGTYNEQFF	TGTGCCATCAGCGAGTCCAGCGGGGGAACCTACAATGAGCAGTTCTTC
.	TRBV30	TRBJ1-4	.	CAWSVTHTSTNEKLFF	TGTGCCTGGAGTGTAACCCACACCTCAACTAATGAAAAACTGTTTTTT
.	TRBV11-1	TRBJ2-2	.	CASSWVGGEELFF	TGTGCCAGCAGCTGGGTCGGGGGAGAGGAGCTGTTTTTT
TRBD1	TRBV10-3	TRBJ2-7	.	CASNQPQGAVYEQYF	TGTGCCAGTAACCAACCCCAGGGGGCTGTGTACGAGCAGTACTTC
.	TRBV13	TRBJ1-1	few	CASSLGRENTEAFF	TGTGCCAGCAGCTTAGGGCGGGAGAACACTGAAGCTTTCTTT
.	TRBV6-5	TRBJ2-5	.	CASSSRGGAETQYF	TGTGCCAGCAGTTCCAGGGGAGGGGCCGAGACCCAGTACTTC
.	TRBV6-4	TRBJ1-1	few	CASSQDWGLGTEAFF	TGTGCCAGCAGCCAAGATTGGGGGCTGGGGACTGAAGCTTTCTTT
.	TRBV25-1	TRBJ1-1	.	CASSDGQSQGEAFF	TGTGCCAGCAGTGACGGACAGTCCCAGGGGGAAGCTTTCTTT
TRBD2	TRBV9	TRBJ2-5	.	CASSLGLAGGKETQYF	TGTGCCAGCAGTCTCGGACTAGCGGGGGGGAAAGAGACCCAGTACTTC
.	TRBV5-6	TRBJ1-1	once	CASSQFSGETEAFF	TGTGCCAGCAGTCAATTTTCGGGGGAAACTGAAGCTTTCTTT
TRBD1	TRBV14	TRBJ2-7	few	CASSFGTGKYEQYF	TGTGCCAGCAGCTTCGGGACAGGGAAATACGAGCAGTACTTC
.	TRBV6-4	TRBJ1-5	.	CASRSLNQPQHF	TGTGCCAGCAGATCGCTAAATCAGCCCCAGCATTTT
.	TRBV7-9	TRBJ2-2	few	CASSLEVGLAGELFF	TGTGCCAGCAGCTTAGAGGTGGGGCTGGCCGGGGAGCTGTTTTTT
.	TRBV5-1	TRBJ1-5	few	CASSLFTYRGSNQPQHF	TGCGCCAGCAGCTTATTTACTTATCGGGGGAGCAATCAGCCCCAGCATTTT
TRBD2	TRBV25-1	TRBJ2-1	.	CATTSGGVSYNEQFF	TGTGCCACAACTAGCGGGGGTGTCTCCTACAATGAGCAGTTCTTC
TRBD2	TRBV30	TRBJ2-1	.	CAWRGKRGALSGEQFF	TGTGCCTGGAGGGGAAAGCGGGGGGCACTCTCTGGGGAGCAGTTCTTC
.	TRBV6-6	TRBJ2-3	.	CASGKLTDTQYF	TGTGCCAGCGGCAAACTAACAGATACGCAGTATTTT
TRBD1	TRBV27	TRBJ1-4	.	CASSLNRGANEKLFF	TGTGCCAGCAGTTTGAACAGGGGTGCTAATGAAAAACTGTTTTTT
.	TRBV5-4	TRBJ2-5	.	CASSIQSRVAGTQYF	TGTGCCAGCAGCATCCAAAGCAGGGTGGCCGGGACCCAGTACTTC
.	TRBV18	TRBJ1-1	.	CASSPTGEVDTEAFF	TGTGCCAGCTCACCGACCGGTGAGGTGGACACTGAAGCTTTCTTT
TRBD1	TRBV5-6	TRBJ2-7	.	CASSGTVYEQYF	TGTGCCAGCAGCGGGACAGTGTACGAGCAGTACTTC
TRBD1	TRBV18	TRBJ1-6	.	CASSFRQGEGSPLHF	TGTGCCAGCTCATTTCGACAGGGTGAAGGCTCACCCCTCCACTTT
.	TRBV21-1	TRBJ1-5	.	CASSKTPQGRNQPQHF	TGTGCCAGCAGCAAAACCCCGCAGGGTAGGAATCAGCCCCAGCATTTT
.	TRBV5-1	TRBJ1-1	.	CASSLSSRGMDTEAFF	TGCGCCAGCAGCTTAAGTTCTCGGGGGATGGACACTGAAGCTTTCTTT
.	TRBV28	TRBJ1-1	.	CASQGGAFNTEAFF	TGTGCCAGCCAGGGCGGAGCTTTTAACACTGAAGCTTTCTTT
.	TRBV6-1	TRBJ1-5	once	CASSENQGRLQPQHF	TGTGCCAGCAGCGAGAACCAGGGTAGGTTGCAGCCCCAGCATTTT
.	TRBV6-5	TRBJ2-6	.	CASSYSRGGGANVLTF	TGTGCCAGCAGTTACTCTAGGGGGGGTGGGGCCAACGTCCTGACTTTC
TRBD1	TRBV7-2	TRBJ2-3	once	CASSSRQGLSADTQYF	TGTGCCAGCAGCTCCCGACAGGGGTTGAGCGCAGATACGCAGTATTTT
TRBD2	TRBV15	TRBJ2-3	.	CATSESGGAPDTQYF	TGTGCCACCAGCGAAAGCGGGGGGGCCCCAGATACGCAGTATTTT
TRBD1	TRBV10-3	TRBJ1-6	.	CAISQTGGESPLHF	TGTGCCATCAGCCAGACAGGGGGCGAGTCACCCCTCCACTTT
TRBD2	TRBV7-2	TRBJ2-3	.	CASRPAGSSTDTQYF	TGTGCCAGCAGACCAGCGGGGTCTAGCACAGATACGCAGTATTTT
.	TRBV19	TRBJ1-1	.	CASSKEWGTETSAFF	TGTGCCAGTAGTAAAGAGTGGGGAACAGAAACTAGCGCTTTCTTT
TRBD2	TRBV5-4	TRBJ2-7	.	CASSPDPGLATYEQYF	TGTGCCAGCAGCCCGGATCCGGGACTAGCCACCTACGAGCAGTACTTC
.	TRBV4-1	TRBJ1-1	.	CASRRAGMNTEAFF	TGCGCCAGCCGCCGAGCAGGGATGAACACTGAAGCTTTCTTT
.	TRBV5-4	TRBJ2-5	.	CASSPSEARQETQYF	TGTGCCAGCAGCCCGAGCGAGGCCCGCCAAGAGACCCAGTACTTC
TRBD2	TRBV4-2	TRBJ2-7	once	CASSQASVTSASEQYF	TGTGCCAGCAGCCAAGCATCGGTCACTAGCGCTTCCGAGCAGTACTTC
.	TRBV7-9	TRBJ2-2	.	CASSDSTGELFF	TGTGCCAGCAGCGACAGCACCGGGGAGCTGTTTTTT